The present T cell receptor beta chain was sequenced within a study of Ad26.COV2.S vaccination and SARS-CoV-2 variants. Across the study: A COV1001 Ad26.COV2.S trial-arm participant provided the sample. General study findings and limits: It is possible that the TCR breadth and depth analyses underestimated the total T cell responses.

As to this clone: Its antigen is currently unknown.

In germline, CDR1 is MNHEY, CDR2 SVGAGI. V lost 5 bases, J lost 1 base, and 6 bases lay in between. CDR3 length: 12 residues. TCRdb's copy holds only in-frame clones and misses some; the assay was immunoSEQ multiplex PCR. The data show more than 300,000 clones, about 86% seen once. As for treatment: over 15 received Ad26.COV2.S at low or high dose, single or two shots; about five received placebo; per-sample allocation not given. The samples were gathered on day 63 after the first injection of vaccine or placebo. This sample comprised peripheral blood, obtained in a trial of Ad26.COV2.S vaccine versus placebo. This clonotype was obtained from a person aged 18 to 59 who received the Ad26.COV2.S COVID-19 vaccine or a placebo. The chain employs TRBV6-5 and TRBJ2-7, with unresolved D. CDR3 protein: CASSMSSYEQYF. CDR3 in DNA: TGTGCCAGCAGTATGAGTTCCTACGAGCAGTACTTC.